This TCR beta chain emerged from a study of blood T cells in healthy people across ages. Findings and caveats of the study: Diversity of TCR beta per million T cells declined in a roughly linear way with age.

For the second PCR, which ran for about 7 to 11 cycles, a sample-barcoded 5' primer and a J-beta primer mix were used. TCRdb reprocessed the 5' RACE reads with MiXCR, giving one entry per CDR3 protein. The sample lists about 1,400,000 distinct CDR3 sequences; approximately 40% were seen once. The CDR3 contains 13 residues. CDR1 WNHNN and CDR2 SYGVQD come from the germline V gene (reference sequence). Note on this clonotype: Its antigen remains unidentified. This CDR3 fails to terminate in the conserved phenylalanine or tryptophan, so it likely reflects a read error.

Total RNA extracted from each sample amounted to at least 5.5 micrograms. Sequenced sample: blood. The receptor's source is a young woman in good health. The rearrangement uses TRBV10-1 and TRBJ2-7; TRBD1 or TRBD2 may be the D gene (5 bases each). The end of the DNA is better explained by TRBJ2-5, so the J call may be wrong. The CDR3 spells CASSEVGGETQYL. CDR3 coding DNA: TGCGCCAGCAGTGAGGTTGGGGGAGAGACCCAGTACCTC.